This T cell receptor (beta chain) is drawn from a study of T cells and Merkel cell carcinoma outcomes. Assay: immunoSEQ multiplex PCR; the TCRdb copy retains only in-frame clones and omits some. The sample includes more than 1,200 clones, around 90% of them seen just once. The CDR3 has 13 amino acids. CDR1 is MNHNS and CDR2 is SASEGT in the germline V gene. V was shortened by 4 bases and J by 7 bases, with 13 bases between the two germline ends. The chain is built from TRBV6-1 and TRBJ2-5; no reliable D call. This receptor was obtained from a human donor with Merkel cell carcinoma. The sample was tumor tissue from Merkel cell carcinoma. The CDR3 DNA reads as TGTGCCAGCAGTGCTGACTCCCGAGTGACCCAGTACTTC. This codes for CASSADSRVTQYF.